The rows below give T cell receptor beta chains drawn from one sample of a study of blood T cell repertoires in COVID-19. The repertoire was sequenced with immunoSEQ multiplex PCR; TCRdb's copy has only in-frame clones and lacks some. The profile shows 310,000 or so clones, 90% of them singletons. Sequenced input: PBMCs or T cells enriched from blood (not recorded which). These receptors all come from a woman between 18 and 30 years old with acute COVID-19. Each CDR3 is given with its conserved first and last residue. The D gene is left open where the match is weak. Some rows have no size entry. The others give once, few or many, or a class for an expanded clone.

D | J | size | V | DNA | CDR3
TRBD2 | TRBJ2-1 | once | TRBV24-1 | TGTGCCACCATCGGAACGGGGGAGGGTAACAATGAGCAGTTCTTC | CATIGTGEGNNEQFF
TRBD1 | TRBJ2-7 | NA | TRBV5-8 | TGTGCCAGCAGCTTGAGGACAGGGGCTTTATCCTACGAGCAGTACTTC | CASSLRTGALSYEQYF
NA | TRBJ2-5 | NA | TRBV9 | TGTGCCAGCAGCGTTGGTAGTAGCGATGTGGAGACCCAGTACTTC | CASSVGSSDVETQYF
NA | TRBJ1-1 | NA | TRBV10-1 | TGCGCCAGCAGTGAGGGCCCGCTTTCGGAAGCTTTCTTT | CASSEGPLSEAFF
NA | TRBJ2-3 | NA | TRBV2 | TGTGCCAGCTCCGCCCTAGCCCTCACAGATACGCAGTATTTT | CASSALALTDTQYF
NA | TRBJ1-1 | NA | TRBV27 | TGTGCCAGCAGTTTCTTGGGCAGAGCCTCTGAAGCTTTCTTT | CASSFLGRASEAFF
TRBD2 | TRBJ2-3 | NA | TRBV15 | TGTGCCACCAGCAGAGGACTAGCGCCCACAGATACGCAGTATTTT | CATSRGLAPTDTQYF
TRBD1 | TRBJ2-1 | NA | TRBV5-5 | TGTGCCAGCAGCTTAGGGACAGGGGTACACAATGAGCAGTTCTTC | CASSLGTGVHNEQFF
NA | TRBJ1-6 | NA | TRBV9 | TGTGCCAGCAGTGGGTCTGGAGGGTCACCCCTCCACTTT | CASSGSGGSPLHF
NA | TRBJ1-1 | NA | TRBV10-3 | TGTGCCATCAGTGAAATACCTGAGACAGGGAACACTGAAGCTTTCTTT | CAISEIPETGNTEAFF
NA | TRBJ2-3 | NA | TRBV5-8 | TGTGCCAGCAGCTTGCTGGGGCGCCCCACAGATACGCAGTATTTT | CASSLLGRPTDTQYF
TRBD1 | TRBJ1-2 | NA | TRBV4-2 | TGTGCCAGCAGCCAAGGGTCAGGGGGAAACTATGGCTACACCTTC | CASSQGSGGNYGYTF
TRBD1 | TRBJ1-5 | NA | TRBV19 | TGTGCCAGTAGTAACAGGGGAGGCAGTAATCAGCCCCAGCATTTT | CASSNRGGSNQPQHF
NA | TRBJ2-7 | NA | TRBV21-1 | TGTGCCAGCAGCCCTACCGCCGGGTCCATCCCGAGCGGGGCAATCGAGCAGTACTTC | CASSPTAGSIPSGAIEQYF
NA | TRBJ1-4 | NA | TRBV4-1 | TGCGCCAGCAGCCCGGTCTTGCTTGAAAAACTGTTTTTT | CASSPVLLEKLFF
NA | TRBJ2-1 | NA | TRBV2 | TGTGCCAGCAGTGAAAGCGATAGCGGAGGGTACAATGAGCAGTTCTTC | CASSESDSGGYNEQFF
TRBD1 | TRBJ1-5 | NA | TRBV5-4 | TGTGCCAGCAGCTTGGCGCCAGGGGGTAATCAGCCCCAGCATTTT | CASSLAPGGNQPQHF
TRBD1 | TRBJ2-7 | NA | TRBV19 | TGTGCCAGTAGATCCAAGGGACAGACAGCCTACGAGCAGTACTTC | CASRSKGQTAYEQYF